This is a list of T cell receptor beta chains from one sample in a study of shared clonotypes between healthy human individuals. Repertoires were generated with immunoSEQ multiplex PCR, while TCRdb's copy carries only in-frame clones and drops some. The repertoire holds fewer than 1.4 million clones, with 75% to 85% as singletons. The sequenced material came from memory CD4+ T cells from PBMCs. These receptors all stem from a man aged 18 to 35 in good health. Some clones in this sample may be carry-over from other donors' samples. Both conserved end residues are part of each CDR3. The order of the fields is J gene, clone size, V gene, D gene, CDR3 protein, CDR3 DNA. D genes are given only for firm matches. The size field is filled for only some rows; it gives once, few, many or a size class.

TRBJ2-7	many	TRBV7-2	.	CASSRSDTTEQYF	TGTGCCAGCAGCCGATCGGACACTACGGAGCAGTACTTC
TRBJ1-3	.	TRBV15	.	CATSRDYTGNTIYF	TGTGCCACCAGCAGAGACTATACTGGAAACACCATATATTTT
TRBJ1-1	.	TRBV5-1	.	CASSNAGQPEAFF	TGCGCCAGCAGCAACGCCGGGCAGCCTGAAGCTTTCTTT
TRBJ1-1	.	TRBV7-3	.	CASSSIRGPDTEAFF	TGTGCCAGCAGCTCAATCAGGGGCCCGGACACTGAAGCTTTCTTT
TRBJ2-1	few	TRBV18	.	CASSPPGVNEQFF	TGTGCCAGCTCACCACCCGGGGTCAATGAGCAGTTCTTC
TRBJ2-5	few	TRBV7-2	TRBD1	CASSTGNDRGQTQYF	TGTGCCAGCAGCACAGGAAACGACAGGGGGCAGACCCAGTACTTC
TRBJ1-2	.	TRBV4-1	.	CASRMDYGGAKGYGYTF	TGCGCCAGCAGGATGGATTACGGGGGGGCGAAAGGCTATGGCTACACCTTC
TRBJ1-4	once	TRBV28	.	CASSLSKRGPGGEKLFF	TGTGCCAGCAGTTTATCAAAAAGGGGCCCCGGCGGGGAAAAACTGTTTTTT
TRBJ2-7	.	TRBV28	.	CASTSAEFLEQYF	TGTGCCAGCACCTCAGCAGAATTTCTTGAGCAGTACTTC
TRBJ1-4	.	TRBV9	.	CASSVRNGLNEKLFF	TGTGCCAGCAGCGTACGTAACGGGCTTAATGAAAAACTGTTTTTT
TRBJ2-7	many	TRBV20-1	.	CSASDDEQYF	TGCAGTGCTAGTGACGACGAGCAGTACTTC
TRBJ2-7	.	TRBV9	.	CASSPRQSEQYF	TGTGCCAGCAGCCCAAGACAAAGCGAGCAGTACTTC
TRBJ2-1	.	TRBV30	TRBD1	CAWSPARTGFHNEQFF	TGTGCCTGGAGTCCCGCCCGGACAGGGTTCCACAATGAGCAGTTCTTC
TRBJ2-7	.	TRBV19	.	CASSISGRGSYEQYF	TGTGCCAGTAGTATATCGGGCAGGGGATCCTACGAGCAGTACTTC
TRBJ2-3	few	TRBV20-1	.	CSARRGGPQYF	TGCAGTGCCCGGAGGGGGGGTCCCCAGTATTTT
TRBJ2-7	.	TRBV28	TRBD1	CASTTWTGGSYEQYF	TGTGCCAGCACCACTTGGACAGGGGGCTCCTACGAGCAGTACTTC
TRBJ2-4	.	TRBV28	.	CASSLRKGIQYF	TGTGCCAGCAGTTTAAGGAAGGGCATTCAGTACTTC
TRBJ1-1	.	TRBV29-1	.	CSVGRKNTEAFF	TGCAGCGTTGGACGCAAGAACACTGAAGCTTTCTTT
TRBJ2-7	.	TRBV6-1	TRBD1	CASSALGQGDEQYF	TGTGCCAGCAGCGCTTTAGGGCAGGGGGACGAGCAGTACTTC
TRBJ2-1	.	TRBV20-1	.	CSAAQIREQFF	TGCAGTGCCGCCCAAATCCGCGAGCAGTTCTTC
TRBJ1-2	once	TRBV6-5	TRBD1	CASSNTGAANYGYTF	TGTGCCAGCAGTAACACAGGGGCAGCTAACTATGGCTACACCTTC
TRBJ1-1	.	TRBV5-6	.	CASSRTGSRTEAFF	TGTGCCAGCAGCAGAACAGGGTCACGGACTGAAGCTTTCTTT
TRBJ1-5	few	TRBV28	.	CASSRGGDSNQPQHF	TGTGCCAGCAGCCGGGGGGGAGATAGCAATCAGCCCCAGCATTTT
TRBJ2-2	.	TRBV18	TRBD1	CASSPGQENTGELFF	TGTGCCAGCTCGCCGGGACAGGAAAACACCGGGGAGCTGTTTTTT
TRBJ2-2	many	TRBV5-1	TRBD2	CASSFGREGSGELFF	TGCGCCAGCAGCTTCGGACGGGAGGGGTCCGGGGAGCTGTTTTTT
TRBJ2-7	.	TRBV19	TRBD2	CASPGLVSYEQYF	TGTGCCAGTCCCGGACTAGTCTCCTACGAGCAGTACTTC
TRBJ1-1	few	TRBV5-4	.	CASSEGISNTEAFF	TGTGCCAGCAGCGAGGGTATCTCGAACACTGAAGCTTTCTTT
TRBJ2-3	.	TRBV5-1	TRBD2	CASSSRELLTDTQYF	TGCGCCAGCAGCTCGCGGGAGTTGCTGACAGATACGCAGTATTTT
TRBJ2-1	.	TRBV5-6	TRBD2	CASSLELAGNNEQFF	TGTGCCAGCAGCTTGGAATTAGCGGGAAACAATGAGCAGTTCTTC
TRBJ2-5	.	TRBV2	.	CASKNPGQQETQYF	TGTGCCAGCAAAAACCCGGGACAACAAGAGACCCAGTACTTC
TRBJ2-7	.	TRBV6-5	.	CASREWGYEQYF	TGTGCCAGCAGGGAATGGGGGTACGAGCAGTACTTC
TRBJ2-7	once	TRBV28	TRBD2	CASSLRLAGDYEQYF	TGTGCCAGCAGTTTAAGGCTAGCGGGAGACTACGAGCAGTACTTC
TRBJ2-1	.	TRBV5-4	.	CASSFSGAAWNEQFF	TGTGCCAGCAGCTTTAGCGGAGCCGCTTGGAATGAGCAGTTCTTC
TRBJ1-1	once	TRBV5-1	.	CASSWPPSSEAFF	TGCGCCAGCAGCTGGCCCCCGAGCTCTGAAGCTTTCTTT